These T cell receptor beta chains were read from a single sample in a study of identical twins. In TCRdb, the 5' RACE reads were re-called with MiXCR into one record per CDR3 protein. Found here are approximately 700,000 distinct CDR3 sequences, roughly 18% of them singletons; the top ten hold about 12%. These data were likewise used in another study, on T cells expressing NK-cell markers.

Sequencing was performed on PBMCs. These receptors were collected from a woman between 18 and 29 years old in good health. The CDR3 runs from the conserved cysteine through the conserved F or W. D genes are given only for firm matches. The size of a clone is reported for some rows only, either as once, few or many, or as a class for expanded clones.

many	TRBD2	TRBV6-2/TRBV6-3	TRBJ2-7	TGTGCCAGCAGGTGGACTAGCGGGAGGGCCGAAATATCCTACGAGCAGTACTTC	CASRWTSGRAEISYEQYF
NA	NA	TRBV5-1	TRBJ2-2	TGCGCCAGCAGCTTGGTCGGCGGGACATTCACCGGGGAGCTGTTTTTT	CASSLVGGTFTGELFF
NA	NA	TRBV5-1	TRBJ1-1	TGCGCCAGCGGCCTTGGGACGGCGAACACTGAAGCTTTCTTT	CASGLGTANTEAFF
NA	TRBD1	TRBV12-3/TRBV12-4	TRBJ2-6	TGTGCCAGCATCAGGACAGGGTCTGGGGCCAACGTCCTGACTTTC	CASIRTGSGANVLTF
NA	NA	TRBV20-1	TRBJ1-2	TGCAGTGCTATCCGACCGGGACTGGGCAATGGCTACACCTTC	CSAIRPGLGNGYTF
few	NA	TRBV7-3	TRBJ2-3	TGTGCCAGCAGCCGGTTGGGGGGGCACGCAGATACGCAGTATTTT	CASSRLGGHADTQYF
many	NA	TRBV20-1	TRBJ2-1	TGCAGTGCTAGAGAATTTGGGAAGAGCTCCTACAATGAGCAGTTCTTC	CSAREFGKSSYNEQFF
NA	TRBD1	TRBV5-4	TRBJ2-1	TGTGCCAGCAAGGGACAGGGCGATGAGCAGTTCTTC	CASKGQGDEQFF
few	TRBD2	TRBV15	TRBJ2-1	TGTGCCACCAGCAGACCCAGCGGGACTAGCGGTAAAAATGAGCAGTTCTTC	CATSRPSGTSGKNEQFF
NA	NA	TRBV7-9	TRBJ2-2	TGTGCCAGCAGCTTTGTTCAGTCACACACCGGGGAGCTGTTTTTT	CASSFVQSHTGELFF
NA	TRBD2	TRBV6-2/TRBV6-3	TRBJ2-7	TGTGCCAGCAGTTCCGTAGCGGGGCCCTACGAGCAGTACTTC	CASSSVAGPYEQYF
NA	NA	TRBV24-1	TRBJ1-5	TGTGCCACCAGTGATTCCCGGGACCGATATCAGCCCCAGCATTTT	CATSDSRDRYQPQHF
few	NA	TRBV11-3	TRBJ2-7	TGTGCCAGCAGCTTAGAATCGGCCTACGAGCAGTACTTC	CASSLESAYEQYF
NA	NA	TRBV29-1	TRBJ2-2	TGCAGCGTTCACTTTGGACAGCGCAGCGGGGAGCTGTTTTTT	CSVHFGQRSGELFF
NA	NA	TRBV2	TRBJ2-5	TGTGCCAGCAGTGACTCAGGGCGGGAGACCCAGTACTTC	CASSDSGRETQYF
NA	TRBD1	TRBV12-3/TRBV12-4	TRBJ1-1	TGTGCCAGCAGGCTCTTGACAGGGGCCACTGAAGCTTTCTTT	CASRLLTGATEAFF
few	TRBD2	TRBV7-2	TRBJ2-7	TGTGCCAGCAGCTTTTCTGCTAGCGGGACCGTGCAGTACTTC	CASSFSASGTVQYF
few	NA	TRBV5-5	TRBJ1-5	TGTGCCAGCAGCTTGGGCCAAGTTAGCAATCAGCCCCAGCATTTT	CASSLGQVSNQPQHF
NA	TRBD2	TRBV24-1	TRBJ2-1	TGTGCCACCAGTGATACGAGGACTAGCGGGGAAAATGAGCAGTTCTTC	CATSDTRTSGENEQFF
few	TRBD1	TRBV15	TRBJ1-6	TGTGCCACCAGCGAGGGACAGGAATCACCCCTCCACTTT	CATSEGQESPLHF
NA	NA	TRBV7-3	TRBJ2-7	TGTGCCAGCAGCTTAAGTGCTAGCGACTACGAGCAGTACTTC	CASSLSASDYEQYF
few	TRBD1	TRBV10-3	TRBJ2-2	TGTGCCATCAGTGAGGCGGGACAGGGGACCACCGGGGAGCTGTTTTTT	CAISEAGQGTTGELFF